The next 25 T cell receptor beta chains were all read from a single sample in a study of cytomegalovirus exposure and HLA in healthy donors. With 60 Vbeta and 13 Jbeta primers, the PCR was carried out. The protocol was immunoSEQ multiplex PCR, while the TCRdb copy is restricted to in-frame clones and leaves out a portion. Among about 190,000 clones listed, approximately 83% were seen once. Sample: PBMCs. The receptors originated from a woman aged 50 to 60 in good health and CMV-seropositive.

The chain uses TRBV19 and TRBJ1-5; D is undetermined. With 4 bases removed from V and 6 bases from J, the gap between germline ends came to 13 bases. Germline V CDR1 and CDR2: LNHDA, SQIVND (reference sequence). The CDR3 totals 14 residues. The DNA of the CDR3 is TGTGCCAGTAGTACATCCTTAGCTGGTCAGCCCCAGCATTTT. Residues: CASSTSLAGQPQHF.

This clone is a singleton in its sample. J is TRBJ2-1 and V is TRBV7-7, with 10 bases aligning to TRBD1. Germline loops: CDR1 SSHAT, CDR2 FNYEAQ (reference sequence). The CDR3 is 15 residues long. V lost 5 bases to trimming and J lost 7 bases; unmatched junction nucleotides: 8. CDR3: CASSPGTGALNEQFF. DNA for the CDR3: TGTGCCAGCAGCCCCGGGACAGGGGCATTGAATGAGCAGTTCTTC.

The CDR3 spells CASSSTGSDSPLHF. The CDR3 DNA sequence: TGTGCCAGCAGCTCCACAGGGTCGGATTCACCCCTCCACTTT. V usage is TRBV7-2 and J usage is TRBJ1-6; perhaps TRBD1 as D (6 bases). CDR1 SGHTA and CDR2 FQGNSA come from the germline V gene. Trimming took 4 bases from V and 8 from J, leaving 12 bases between them. The CDR3 contains 14 residues.

J is TRBJ1-3 and V is TRBV5-6, with D uncertain. Looked up from germline, CDR1 is SGHDT and CDR2 is YYEEEE. This CDR3 spans 16 amino acids. The V end was cut by 4 bases, the J end by 2 bases, with 16 bases between. The CDR3 sequence: CASSTLQSAAGNTIYF. As DNA, the CDR3 is TGTGCCAGCAGCACTTTACAGTCAGCAGCTGGAAACACCATATATTTT.

The rearrangement joins TRBV7-7 to TRBJ2-5, with a possible D match to TRBD1 (5 bases). CDR3 size: 14 residues. Per germline, CDR1 SSHAT and CDR2 FNYEAQ (reference sequence). V was pared by 0 bases and J by 5 bases, with 10 bases between. The CDR3 loop is CASSLAGASETQYF. In DNA form, the CDR3 reads TGTGCCAGCAGCTTAGCAGGGGCAAGCGAGACCCAGTACTTC.

The chain employs TRBV9 and TRBJ2-1; maybe TRBD1 (6 bases). Germline CDR1 is SGDLS and CDR2 is YYNGEE. This CDR3 comprises 15 residues. V lost 2 bases, J lost 6 bases, and 15 bases lay in between. The CDR3: CASSVAGDWLNEQFF. In DNA form, the CDR3 reads TGTGCCAGCAGCGTGGCAGGGGATTGGCTCAATGAGCAGTTCTTC. Together with reference TRBV9 and TRBJ2-1, the CDR3 gives the full variable domain: DSGVTQTPKHLITATGQRVTLRCSPRSGDLSVYWYQQSLDQGLQFLIQYYNGEERAKGNILERFSAQQFPDLHSELNLSSLELGDSALYFCASSVAGDWLNEQFFGPGTRLTVL.

The rearrangement uses TRBV6-5 and TRBJ2-3, with unresolved D. V was clipped by 0 bases and J by 0 bases, with 7 bases between them. The germline gives CDR1 MNHEY, CDR2 SVGAGI. This CDR3 is built from 15 residues. The CDR3 sequence: CASSYSRSSTDTQYF. The CDR3 DNA follows: TGTGCCAGCAGTTACTCGCGGAGTAGCACAGATACGCAGTATTTT.

J is TRBJ2-3 and V is TRBV5-1; 11 bases map to TRBD2. Trimming at V came to 2 bases and at J to 3 bases, leaving 11 bases not matched to a gene. The CDR3 totals 18 residues. In germline, CDR1 is SGHRS, CDR2 YFSETQ. In DNA form, the CDR3 reads TGCGCCAGCAGCTTAATCTTCTATCTAGCGGGGGGTACAGATACGCAGTATTTT. Translation: CASSLIFYLAGGTDTQYF.

This chain connects TRBV25-1 to TRBJ2-7, with TRBD1 identical over 7 bases. The germline V gene has CDR1 MGHDK and CDR2 SYGVNS. The length of the CDR3 is 14 residues. The J segment lost 5 bases and the V segment lost 5 bases, leaving 9 bases of the junction unmatched. Here the CDR3 DNA reads TGTGCCAGCAGTACACCGGGACAGTTAAACGAGCAGTACTTC. Amino acid sequence: CASSTPGQLNEQYF.

The chain links TRBV19 to TRBJ2-1, with D perhaps matching TRBD2 (5 bases). Germline assignment: CDR1 LNHDA and CDR2 SQIVND (reference sequence). V was pared by 1 base and J by 9 bases, with 10 bases between. This CDR3 has 13 amino acids. In nucleotides, the CDR3 is TGTGCCAGTAGTATAGGTAGCGTGGGTGAGCAGTTCTTC. This sequence encodes CASSIGSVGEQFF.

This chain uses TRBV11-3 with TRBJ2-7; a possible D gene is TRBD2 (5 bases). Germline CDR1 reads SGHNT; CDR2 reads YENEEA. This CDR3 is 13 amino acids long. V was shortened by 1 base and J by 6 bases, with 10 bases between the two germline ends. CDR3 bases: TGTGCCAGCAGCTTAGGAGAACGGGGCGAGCAGTACTTC. It specifies CASSLGERGEQYF.

This clone was recorded a few times. The CDR3 here is CASSYQGAAEAFF. For the CDR3, the DNA is TGTGCCAGCAGTTACCAGGGGGCGGCTGAAGCTTTCTTT. The chain has TRBV11-2 and TRBJ1-1; 8 positions match TRBD1. The CDR3 sequence is 13 residues long. The V gene's germline CDR1 is SGHAT and CDR2 FQNNGV. With 6 bases clipped from V and 6 bases from J, the junction kept 6 bases outside the gene matches.

Comments on this clone: One end of the junction varies from germline; a read error may be responsible. The chain employs TRBV19 and TRBJ2-1, with 7 bases identical to TRBD2. Germline V gene lookup returns CDR1 LNHDA and CDR2 SQIVND (reference sequence). The CDR3 is 15 residues long. The CDR3 protein is CASSIVPSGYDEQFF. DNA of the CDR3: TGTGCCAGTAGTATAGTTCCTAGCGGCTACGATGAGCAGTTCTTC.

As concerns this clone: The junction does not match germline at one end; this may be a read error. The chain links TRBV7-9 to TRBJ2-5; D is uncertain. CDR1 is SEHNR and CDR2 is FQNEAQ in the germline V gene (reference sequence). This CDR3 has 12 residues. CDR3 loop: CSSSSNRETQYF. The CDR3 DNA reads TGTTCCAGCAGCTCAAACAGAGAGACCCAGTACTTC.

The chain employs TRBV4-3 and TRBJ2-1; TRBD1 matches at 12 bases. CDR3 length equals 16 residues. Germline CDR1 and CDR2: LGHNA and YSLEER. With V trimmed by 0 bases and J by 8 bases, 5 bases remained unmatched. The CDR3 spells CASSQDTGTGGDEQFF. DNA of the CDR3: TGCGCCAGCAGCCAAGATACCGGGACAGGGGGCGATGAGCAGTTCTTC.

The chain links TRBV4-2 to TRBJ2-3; D gene uncertain. The CDR3 is 15 residues long. The germline gives CDR1 LGHNA, CDR2 YNFKEQ. V gave up 5 bases and J gave up 2 bases, with 14 bases separating them. The CDR3 loop is CASSVTIGLTDTQYF. CDR3 nucleotides: TGTGCCAGCAGCGTTACTATCGGCCTCACAGATACGCAGTATTTT.

V is TRBV9 and J is TRBJ2-1, with D possibly matching TRBD2 (5 bases). In germline, CDR1 is SGDLS, CDR2 YYNGEE. V lost 0 bases and J lost 0, with 16 bases in between. CDR3 size: 18 residues. The DNA for the CDR3 is TGTGCCAGCAGCGTAGACCGGAACCGGGGAAGCTCCTACAATGAGCAGTTCTTC. This codes for CASSVDRNRGSSYNEQFF.

The V call is TRBV27, the J call TRBJ2-1; 8 bases line up with TRBD1. The CDR3 is 16 amino acids. CDR1 is MNHEY, CDR2 SMNVEV, per germline (reference sequence). V dropped 4 bases and J dropped 3; count of bases not matched to a gene: 8. DNA for the CDR3: TGTGCCAGCAGTTCCCTTTTGGACAGGGTCTACAATGAGCAGTTCTTC. It specifies CASSSLLDRVYNEQFF.

The chain employs TRBV19 and TRBJ1-1; TRBD1 might be the D (5 bases). This CDR3 is built from 19 residues. Germline V gene data show CDR1 as LNHDA and CDR2 as SQIVND (reference sequence). V dropped 9 bases and J dropped 1 base, with 30 bases sitting between them. The CDR3 DNA reads TGTGCCAGCGTCAATACAAGGGCAGGGTCGATTAAGAGGAACACTGAAGCTTTCTTT. Protein product: CASVNTRAGSIKRNTEAFF.

The chain is built from TRBV5-1 and TRBJ1-4; D is perhaps TRBD1 (6 bases). V dropped 4 bases and J dropped 3 bases, with 16 bases sitting between them. Per germline, CDR1 SGHRS and CDR2 YFSETQ. The CDR3 runs 16 residues. CDR3 sequence reads: CASSPNPTGSNEKLFF. The CDR3 DNA is TGCGCCAGCAGCCCGAACCCGACAGGTTCTAATGAAAAACTGTTTTTT.

The rearrangement uses TRBV7-9 and TRBJ1-4; possible D gene TRBD1, 5 bases. The V gene's germline CDR1 is SEHNR and CDR2 FQNEAQ (reference sequence). Between the trimmed V and J ends, which lost 11 bases and 3 bases, there was a span of 13 bases. The CDR3 length is 13 residues. CDR3 nucleotide sequence: TGTGCCGTGGGCAACAGGTCTAATGAAAAACTGTTTTTT. Amino acid sequence: CAVGNRSNEKLFF. Supplemented by reference TRBV7-9 and TRBJ1-4, the full variable domain reads DTGVSQNPRHKITKRGQNVTFRCDPISEHNRLYWYRQTLGQGPEFLTYFQNEAQLEKSRLLSDRFSAERPKGSFSTLEIQRTEQGDSAMYLCAVGNRSNEKLFFGSGTQLSVL.

Only one count was recorded for this clone. The chain links TRBV7-3 to TRBJ1-3, with D possibly matching TRBD1 (5 bases). This CDR3 has 17 amino acids. Germline-derived CDR1 and CDR2 are SGHTA and FQGTGA. The ends were cut back, 1 base at V and 4 bases at J, with 17 bases in the middle. CDR3 sequence (DNA): TGTGCCAGCAGCTTAATCGCGGGGCATCGATCGGGAAACACCATATATTTT. Its translation: CASSLIAGHRSGNTIYF. The entire variable domain, with the rest obtained from reference TRBV7-3 and TRBJ1-3, is as follows: GAGVSQTPSNKVTEKGKYVELRCDPISGHTALYWYRQSLGQGPEFLIYFQGTGAADDSGLPNDRFFAVRPEGSVSTLKIQRTERGDSAVYLCASSLIAGHRSGNTIYFGEGSWLTVV.

This clone came up once. The gene calls are TRBV4-1 and TRBJ2-7; 13 positions agree with TRBD2. The germline gives CDR1 MGHRA, CDR2 YSYEKL. The CDR3 has 18 residues. The junction had 14 bases not matched to a gene; V was cut back by 4 bases and J by 5 bases. This chain's CDR3 is CASSRQLTSGGQRHEQYF. The CDR3 DNA is TGCGCCAGCAGCCGCCAGCTGACTAGCGGGGGGCAACGCCACGAGCAGTACTTC.

The gene calls are TRBV7-9 and TRBJ2-5; 9 positions match TRBD2. Germline CDR1 SEHNR, CDR2 FQNEAQ (reference sequence). This CDR3 has 15 amino acids. V was clipped by 4 bases and J by 5 bases; unmatched bases: 8. This CDR3 is CASSYRRTSVETQYF. CDR3 DNA: TGTGCCAGCAGCTACAGGAGGACTAGCGTGGAGACCCAGTACTTC.

This chain connects TRBV5-5 to TRBJ1-6, with a weak D call TRBD1 (5 bases). The CDR3 runs 14 residues. Between the trimmed V and J ends, which lost 4 bases and 9 bases, there was a span of 14 bases. Germline lookup yields CDR1 SGHKS and CDR2 YYEKEE (reference sequence). CDR3 DNA: TGTGCCAGCAGCCGGGCCCTTAGGGGTTCACCCCTCCACTTT. It is translated as CASSRALRGSPLHF. The variable domain in full, with the rest retrieved from reference TRBV5-5 and TRBJ1-6, is DAGVTQSPTHLIKTRGQQVTLRCSPISGHKSVSWYQQVLGQGPQFIFQYYEKEERGRGNFPDRFSARQFPNYSSELNVNALLLGDSALYLCASSRALRGSPLHFGNGTRLTVT.